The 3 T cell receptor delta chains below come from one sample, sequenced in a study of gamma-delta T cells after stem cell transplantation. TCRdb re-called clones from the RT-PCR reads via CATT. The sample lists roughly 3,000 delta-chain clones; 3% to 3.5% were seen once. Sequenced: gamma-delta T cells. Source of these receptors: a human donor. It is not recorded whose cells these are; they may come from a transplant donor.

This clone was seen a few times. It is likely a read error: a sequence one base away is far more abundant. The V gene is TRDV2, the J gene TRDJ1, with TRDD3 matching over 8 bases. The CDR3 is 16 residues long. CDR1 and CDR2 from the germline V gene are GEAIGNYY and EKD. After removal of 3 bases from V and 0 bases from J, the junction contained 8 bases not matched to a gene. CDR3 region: CACDALGDYNTDKLIF. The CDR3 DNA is TGTGCCTGTGACGCCCTGGGGGACTATAACACCGATAAACTCATCTTT.

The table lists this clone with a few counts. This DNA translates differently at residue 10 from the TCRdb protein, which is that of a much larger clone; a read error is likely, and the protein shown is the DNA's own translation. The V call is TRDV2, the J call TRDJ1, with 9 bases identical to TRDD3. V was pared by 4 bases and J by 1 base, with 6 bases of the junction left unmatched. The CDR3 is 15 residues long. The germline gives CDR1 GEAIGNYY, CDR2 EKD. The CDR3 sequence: CACEGLGDITDKLIF. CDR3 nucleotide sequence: TGTGCCTGTGAGGGATTGGGGGATATCACCGATAAACTCATCTTT.

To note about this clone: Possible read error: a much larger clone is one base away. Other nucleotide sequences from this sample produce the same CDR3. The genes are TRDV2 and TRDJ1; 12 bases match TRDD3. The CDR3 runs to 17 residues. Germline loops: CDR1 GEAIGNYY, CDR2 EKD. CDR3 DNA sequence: TGTGCCTGCGACACTGTTTCTGGGGGATACGCAACCGATAAACTCATCTTT. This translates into CACDTVSGGYATDKLIF.